Here is one T cell receptor beta chain with its context. The antigen remains unidentified. The same CDR3 also results from other DNA sequences found in this sample. This sample stems from a study of cytomegalovirus exposure and HLA in healthy donors. Study-wide results and limits: Among TCR sequences, most were rare, though some public TCRs appeared in many donors. The study listed approximately 160 cytomegalovirus-associated TCR beta chains.

Deletions cut 1 base from V and 2 bases from J, with 6 bases between. The CDR3 extends over 14 amino acids. The germline gives CDR1 SEHNR, CDR2 FQNEAQ (reference sequence). Assay used: immunoSEQ multiplex PCR; TCRdb lists only in-frame clones, some missing. This table holds 200,000 to 250,000 clones, over 80% found once. The chain carries TRBV7-9 and TRBJ1-5; possibly TRBD1 for D (5 bases). Sequencing was done on a sample of PBMCs. The receptor was isolated from a woman under 30 in good health and CMV-seronegative. The CDR3 DNA is TGTGCCAGCAGCTTAGAAGGGGGCAATCAGCCCCAGCATTTT. Residues: CASSLEGGNQPQHF.